Included here is one T cell receptor (beta chain) sequence, with context. Its antigen is undetermined. These data come from a study of T-cell reconstitution after alpha-beta-depleted transplantation in children. Broader study findings: T-cell counts and diversity were attributed mostly to newly produced T cells one year after transplant. Where alpha-beta T cells came from about two months after transplant was reportedly several hundred expanded graft clones. Where some patients showed high TCRbeta diversity at day 60, it came from recipient T cells and thymic progenitors that had survived.

The CDR3 contains 17 residues. The V segment lost 6 bases and the J segment 6 bases; nucleotides outside the gene matches: 15. From germline, CDR1 is ENHRY and CDR2 SYGVKD. Construction of the TCRbeta library involved unique molecular identifiers. TCRdb used MiXCR to reprocess the PCR reads, holding one entry per CDR3 protein. The data show about 110,000 distinct CDR3 sequences, with 9% to 12% seen just once and roughly a third held by the top ten. The rearrangement joins TRBV10-3 to TRBJ2-1, with TRBD2 matching 9 bases. The TCR originated in a boy under 10 years old with acute lymphoblastic leukemia, due to receive a stem cell transplant. Sequencing used PBMCs, obtained before TCRalphabeta/CD19-depleted stem cell transplant. CDR3 DNA: TGTGCCATCAGCCCCCAGGGGGGTAGCGGGAGACCCAATGAGCAGTTCTTC. Its translation: CAISPQGGSGRPNEQFF.